This T cell receptor beta chain was found in a study of T cell repertoires in cytomegalovirus infection. For the study at large: CMV epitopes in the study were HLA-C-restricted (recently identified) and HLA-B-restricted (well studied). In public TCR beta signatures, there were indications of both CMV infection and matching HLA type.

The sample holds one count of this clonotype. Its antigen is still unknown. This CDR3 has 17 residues. Germline-derived CDR1 and CDR2 are KGHDR and SFDVKD. With V trimmed by 1 base and J by 0 bases, 2 bases remained unmatched. TCRdb reprocessed the reads via MiXCR and lists one record per CDR3 protein. Here the sample spans some 900,000 distinct CDR3 sequences, approximately 32% being singletons. Study results and limitations: Carriers of CMV and the relevant HLA type were discriminated by public TCR beta frequency. Clonotypes of TCR beta that were HLA-C-restricted and CMV-specific dominated the ex vivo response.

The sequencing used cultured CD8+ T cells from PBMCs, collected from culture after CMV antigen stimulation. The V gene is TRBV24-1, the J gene TRBJ2-6; the match to TRBD2 covers 7 bases. The TCR sequence derives from a human donor in good health (CMV status not recorded). Some clones in this sample may be carry-over from other donors' samples. DNA for the CDR3: TGTGCCACCAGTGATTTAGCGGGGTCCTCTGGGGCCAACGTCCTGACTTTC. It specifies CATSDLAGSSGANVLTF.